One sample yielded the 16 T cell receptor beta chains listed below, sequenced in a study of T cell responses to AZD1222 COVID-19 vaccine (dated by TCRdb to 2020 to 2022). In light of the paper, this sample's time point label describes: about 28 days (+/-7) after the second vaccine dose. The library was prepared using the immunoSEQ multiplex PCR assay. As stored in TCRdb, this immuneACCESS dataset retains in-frame rearrangements with V and J assigned. A fraction of the clones does not appear; measured against another copy, unresolved V genes explain less than half of the discrepancy, and the remainder lacks a known reason. This sample holds 150,000 to 200,000 clones; 90% to 95% were observed only once. Of the sample, 1% to 1.5% falls within the top ten clones. Sequenced here: peripheral blood, sampled 28 days after the second AZD1222 dose. The receptors stem from an adult who received the AZD1222 COVID-19 vaccine.

The chain links TRBV2 to TRBJ2-3; TRBD2 matches 11 bases. The CDR3 runs 17 residues. Germline V gene data show CDR1 as SNHLY and CDR2 as FYNNEI. V gave up 6 bases and J gave up 0 bases; unmatched junction bases: 8. The CDR3 region has the DNA TGTGCCAGCAGACTAGCGGGGGCTTCATTTAGCACAGATACGCAGTATTTT. Amino acid sequence: CASRLAGASFSTDTQYF.

The V and J genes are TRBV19 and TRBJ1-2; a possible D gene is TRBD1 (5 bases). Germline CDR1 LNHDA, CDR2 SQIVND (reference sequence). Trimming stripped 4 bases from V and 1 base from J, with 13 bases between. The CDR3 has 15 amino acids. The CDR3 nucleotides are TGTGCCAGTAGTACCGGACACCTTGTTAACTATGGCTACACCTTC. Translating gives CASSTGHLVNYGYTF. Drawing the rest from reference TRBV19 and TRBJ1-2, the complete variable domain is DGGITQSPKYLFRKEGQNVTLSCEQNLNHDAMYWYRQDPGQGLRLIYYSQIVNDFQKGDIAEGYSVSREKKESFPLTVTSAQKNPTAFYLCASSTGHLVNYGYTFGSGTRLTVV.

With respect to this clone: The sample carries other DNA sequences with the same CDR3. The chain links TRBV5-1 to TRBJ2-5; unclear D gene. V dropped 0 bases and J dropped 5 bases, with 2 bases sitting between them. This CDR3 is built from 11 residues. Germline CDR1 SGHRS, CDR2 YFSETQ. CDR3 in DNA: TGCGCCAGCAGCTTGGAGGAGACCCAGTACTTC. This translates into CASSLEETQYF.

This sequence joins TRBV7-9 and TRBJ1-2; D is possibly TRBD1 (6 bases). V was pared by 3 bases and J by 7 bases, with 15 bases between. The CDR3 totals 14 residues. CDR1 and CDR2 from the germline V gene are SEHNR and FQNEAQ (reference sequence). The CDR3 is CASSLNWVQGGYTF. CDR3 coding DNA: TGTGCCAGCAGCTTGAACTGGGTACAGGGTGGCTACACCTTC.

The rearrangement joins TRBV19 to TRBJ2-5; maybe TRBD2 (6 bases). CDR1 and CDR2 (germline): LNHDA, SQIVND (reference sequence). The ends were cut back, 7 bases at V and 0 bases at J, with 9 bases in the middle. The CDR3 spans 13 residues. CDR3 sequence (DNA): TGTGCCAGTAAGGAGGGTTACCAAGAGACCCAGTACTTC. Protein sequence: CASKEGYQETQYF. Filled out from reference TRBV19 and TRBJ2-5, the complete variable domain reads DGGITQSPKYLFRKEGQNVTLSCEQNLNHDAMYWYRQDPGQGLRLIYYSQIVNDFQKGDIAEGYSVSREKKESFPLTVTSAQKNPTAFYLCASKEGYQETQYFGPGTRLLVL.

This chain connects TRBV7-9 to TRBJ1-5; TRBD1 might be the D (5 bases). Trimming shortened V by 1 base and J by 4 bases, and 17 bases separated the two germline ends. Germline CDR1 and CDR2: SEHNR and FQNEAQ (reference sequence). The CDR3 consists of 17 residues. CDR3 region: CASSLEQGPLGNQPQHF. In DNA, the CDR3 is TGTGCCAGCAGCTTAGAGCAGGGACCCTTAGGGAATCAGCCCCAGCATTTT.

CDR3 sequence (DNA): TGTGCCAGCAGGAGGGGTACAGGGGCAGAAACCGGGGAGCTGTTTTTT. Protein product: CASRRGTGAETGELFF. The chain couples TRBV6-4 to TRBJ2-2, with 7 bases fitting TRBD1. Germline V gene data show CDR1 as MRHNA and CDR2 as SNTAGT. V shed 6 bases, J shed 5 bases, and the junction held 12 bases outside the gene matches. The CDR3 length is 16 residues.

This clone was found once. This sequence joins TRBV18 and TRBJ2-3, with D hard to call. CDR3 length equals 12 residues. V lost 6 bases and J 5 bases, leaving 9 bases between the germline ends. The V gene's germline CDR1 is KGHSH and CDR2 LQKENI. CDR3 sequence reads: CASSLGEDTQYF. CDR3 DNA sequence: TGTGCCAGCTCCCTTGGAGAAGATACGCAGTATTTT.

The J gene is TRBJ1-3, the V gene TRBV3-1 (or the pseudogene TRBV3-2); the D gene is possibly TRBD1 (5 bases). Per germline, CDR1 LGHDT and CDR2 YNNKEL (reference sequence). V shed 1 base and J shed 0 bases, with 10 bases lying between them. The CDR3 loop spans 16 amino acids. CDR3 coding DNA: TGTGCCAGCAGCCAAGGACAGCCATACTCTGGAAACACCATATATTTT. This translates into CASSQGQPYSGNTIYF.

The J gene is TRBJ2-6, the V gene TRBV7-9; TRBD1 agrees at 9 bases. The junction had 8 bases not matched to a gene; V was cut back by 2 bases and J by 3 bases. The CDR3 sequence is 18 residues long. Germline V gene sequence: CDR1 SEHNR, CDR2 FQNEAQ (reference sequence). The CDR3 protein is CASSLRGQGIRGANVLTF. The CDR3 coding sequence is TGTGCCAGCAGCTTAAGGGGACAGGGAATCCGTGGGGCCAACGTCCTGACTTTC.

V usage is TRBV5-1 and J usage is TRBJ1-6, with 8 bases lining up with TRBD1. CDR3 length equals 16 residues. Losses at the gene ends were 1 base for V and 5 bases for J; bases not matched to a gene: 5. Germline V gene data show CDR1 as SGHRS and CDR2 as YFSETQ. The DNA of the CDR3 is TGCGCCAGCAGCTTGACCGGGACAGGCAATAATTCACCCCTCCACTTT. As protein: CASSLTGTGNNSPLHF.

The chain links TRBV7-6 to TRBJ2-2; D call uncertain. CDR1 and CDR2 (germline): SGHVS, FNYEAQ. The CDR3 runs 12 residues. Trimming took 4 bases from V and 0 from J, leaving 0 bases between them. The CDR3 nucleotides are TGTGCCAGCAGCTCGAACACCGGGGAGCTGTTTTTT. Translation gives CASSSNTGELFF.

V is TRBV5-1 and J is TRBJ1-5; D is undetermined. V was trimmed by 0 bases and J by 4 bases, leaving 5 bases between them. The length of the CDR3 is 13 residues. Germline CDR1 and CDR2: SGHRS and YFSETQ. The CDR3 DNA follows: TGCGCCAGCAGCTTGGTCCCGAATCAGCCCCAGCATTTT. It codes for CASSLVPNQPQHF.

The chain recombines TRBV7-9 with TRBJ2-2; D gene uncertain. V shed 3 bases and J shed 3 bases, with 17 bases lying between them. From germline, CDR1 is SEHNR and CDR2 FQNEAQ (reference sequence). The CDR3 is 17 residues long. For the CDR3, the DNA is TGTGCCAGCAGCTTTTACTGGCAGGAAACCTACACCGGGGAGCTGTTTTTT. Translating it yields CASSFYWQETYTGELFF.

The chain is built from TRBV5-6 and TRBJ1-1, with 7 bases lining up with TRBD1. CDR3 length equals 18 residues. The germline CDR1 and CDR2 sequences are SGHDT and YYEEEE. The V and J ends lost 3 bases and 0 bases, in that order; junction bases with no gene match: 14. CDR3 sequence (DNA): TGTGCCAGCAGCTCCTGGGGTTATGGGACAGAGATGAACACTGAAGCTTTCTTT. As protein: CASSSWGYGTEMNTEAFF.

The V call is TRBV30, the J call TRBJ1-3; D gene ambiguous. V lost 2 bases to trimming and J lost 1 base, with 6 bases between them. Per the germline V gene, CDR1 is GTSNPN and CDR2 is SVGIG (reference sequence). The CDR3 is 13 amino acids. CDR3 protein: CAWSSDSGNTIYF. The CDR3, as DNA: TGTGCCTGGAGTTCGGATTCTGGAAACACCATATATTTT.